Below, 26 T cell receptor beta chains from the same sample are listed, as sequenced in a study of blood T cell repertoires in COVID-19. Data came from immunoSEQ multiplex PCR; TCRdb stores just in-frame clones and leaves some out. The sample records approximately 440,000 clones, around 90% being singletons. Sequencing input: PBMCs or T cells enriched from blood (not recorded which). The receptor set was obtained from a woman aged 18-35 years who had recovered from COVID-19.

The genes are TRBV6-6 and TRBJ2-7; the match to TRBD2 covers 7 bases. The CDR3 covers 15 residues. V was clipped by 7 bases and J by 7 bases; unmatched bases: 16. Germline values: CDR1 MNHNY, CDR2 SVGAGI (reference sequence). CDR3 nucleotide sequence: TGTGCCAGCACCTCAGCCCTAGCGGACGCAGGGGAGCAGTACTTC. This gives the protein CASTSALADAGEQYF.

This clone was picked up one time. The V gene is TRBV27, the J gene TRBJ2-7; weak D call: TRBD2 (5 bases). Germline CDR1 MNHEY, CDR2 SMNVEV (reference sequence). The CDR3 spans 11 residues. V lost 10 bases and J lost 3, with 10 bases in between. The CDR3 nucleotides read TGTGCCACCCTCCGGGGCTACGAGCAGTACTTC. Protein sequence: CATLRGYEQYF.

V gene TRBV5-1 combines with J gene TRBJ1-1, with D tentatively TRBD1 (6 bases). The V gene lost 2 bases and the J gene lost 1 base, with 15 bases spanning the gap. Germline V gene data show CDR1 as SGHRS and CDR2 as YFSETQ. The CDR3 length is 16 residues. CDR3 amino acids: CASSFLPQGSNTEAFF. The DNA for the CDR3 is TGCGCCAGCAGCTTCTTACCACAGGGATCGAACACTGAAGCTTTCTTT.

Written as DNA, the CDR3 is TGTGCCAGCACCTTCTGGGAGGGTGGTTCACCCCTCCACTTT. Protein product: CASTFWEGGSPLHF. The chain employs TRBV27 and TRBJ1-6; no reliable D call. V lost 7 bases and J lost 9, with 16 bases in between. Germline assignment: CDR1 MNHEY and CDR2 SMNVEV (reference sequence). The CDR3 is 14 amino acids.

The chain employs TRBV19 and TRBJ2-2; D is unresolved. Looked up from germline, CDR1 is LNHDA and CDR2 is SQIVND (reference sequence). The CDR3 runs to 14 residues. Between the trimmed V and J ends, which lost 7 bases and 0 bases, there was a span of 9 bases. The CDR3 coding sequence is TGTGCCAGTAACCTCGGTCCGAACACCGGGGAGCTGTTTTTT. It codes for CASNLGPNTGELFF.

The table lists this clone with a count of one. The rearrangement links TRBV19 to TRBJ1-1, with D perhaps TRBD1 (5 bases). Trimming stripped 6 bases from V and 1 base from J, with 21 bases between. Germline V CDR1 and CDR2: LNHDA, SQIVND (reference sequence). The CDR3 is 17 residues long. The CDR3 region is CASRPLGRGYRNTEAFF. The CDR3 region has the DNA TGTGCCAGTAGACCCTTGGGGCGGGGTTACAGGAACACTGAAGCTTTCTTT.

The chain is built from TRBV30 and TRBJ1-5; D ambiguous. Germline V gene data show CDR1 as GTSNPN and CDR2 as SVGIG (reference sequence). The length of the CDR3 is 12 residues. V lost 5 bases to trimming and J lost 3 bases, with 8 bases between them. The CDR3 DNA is TGTGCCTGGGGCAGGAACAATCAGCCCCAGCATTTT. Protein product: CAWGRNNQPQHF.

This chain connects TRBV2 to TRBJ2-1, with TRBD1 matching over 7 bases. This CDR3 is 17 amino acids long. CDR1 and CDR2 from the germline V gene are SNHLY and FYNNEI. V lost 3 bases, J lost 8 bases, and 16 bases stayed unmatched. In nucleotides, the CDR3 is TGTGCCAGCAGTGACCTTGCCCGAGGGACAGTCCCTCATGAGCAGTTCTTC. Residues: CASSDLARGTVPHEQFF.

This clone appeared a single time. The chain has TRBV5-1 and TRBJ2-3, with 8 bases aligning to TRBD1. Losses at the gene ends were 4 bases for V and 2 bases for J; bases not matched to a gene: 9. CDR1 and CDR2 from the germline V gene are SGHRS and YFSETQ. The CDR3 is made up of 16 amino acids. In DNA form, the CDR3 reads TGCGCCAGCAGCCTAAGTCCGGACAGGGCCACAGATACGCAGTATTTT. This sequence encodes CASSLSPDRATDTQYF.

This chain links TRBV18 with TRBJ1-2; the match to TRBD1 covers 7 bases. The CDR3 is 13 residues long. Unmatched junction bases numbered 1, after V lost 4 bases and J lost 2 bases. Germline CDR1 reads KGHSH; CDR2 reads LQKENI. The CDR3 coding sequence is TGTGCCAGCTCACTACAGGGGAACTATGGCTACACCTTC. Residues: CASSLQGNYGYTF.

This clone was detected only once. The chain joins TRBV15 to TRBJ1-4, with 8 bases aligning to TRBD1. Germline CDR1 reads LNHNV; CDR2 reads YYDKDF (reference sequence). With V trimmed by 4 bases and J by 7 bases, 8 bases remained unmatched. The CDR3 extends over 15 amino acids. CDR3 residues: CATSIYGQGGEKLFF. CDR3 in DNA: TGTGCCACCAGCATCTACGGACAGGGCGGTGAAAAACTGTTTTTT.

There are a few counts of this clone. This chain uses TRBV4-2 with TRBJ2-7, with 7 bases matching TRBD1. The V and J ends lost 4 bases and 5 bases, in that order; junction bases with no gene match: 11. The CDR3 is 15 residues long. CDR1 and CDR2 (germline): LGHNA, YNFKEQ. Here the CDR3 DNA reads TGTGCCAGCAGCCCGACACAGGGGATTTTGGACGAGCAGTACTTC. Its translation: CASSPTQGILDEQYF.

J is TRBJ2-2 and V is TRBV5-5; TRBD1 matches 8 bases. With 1 base clipped from V and 3 bases from J, the junction kept 5 bases outside the gene matches. The CDR3 has 16 amino acids. Per the germline V gene, CDR1 is SGHKS and CDR2 is YYEKEE (reference sequence). For the CDR3, the DNA is TGTGCCAGCAGCTTGAATCAGGGGGCAGACACCGGGGAGCTGTTTTTT. Translated, it gives CASSLNQGADTGELFF.

This sequence joins TRBV10-1 and TRBJ2-7, with D unresolved. The CDR3 has 14 residues. Germline assignment: CDR1 WNHNN and CDR2 SYGVQD (reference sequence). Trimming took off 3 bases at V and 2 bases at J, with 11 bases between the two ends. The CDR3 DNA reads TGCGCCAGCAGTGAAGGCACAGCCACCTACGAGCAGTACTTC. Translated: CASSEGTATYEQYF.

This sequence joins TRBV5-1 and TRBJ1-2; TRBD1 aligns across 8 bases. The length of the CDR3 is 14 residues. Germline V CDR1 and CDR2: SGHRS, YFSETQ. V trimming: 2 bases; J trimming: 7 bases; junction bases outside the gene matches: 7. The CDR3 spells CASSLRGQDGGYTF. The CDR3, as DNA: TGCGCCAGCAGCTTACGGGGACAGGATGGTGGCTACACCTTC.

The chain uses TRBV29-1 and TRBJ1-1; 8 bases agree with TRBD1. V shed 5 bases and J 7 bases; nucleotides not matched to a gene: 6. This CDR3 contains 12 residues. Looked up from germline, CDR1 is SQVTM and CDR2 is ANQGSEA. The CDR3 nucleotides are TGCAGCGTTACGGACAGGGTCAGTGAAGCTTTCTTT. It encodes CSVTDRVSEAFF. Full variable domain (remainder filled in from reference TRBV29-1 and TRBJ1-1): SAVISQKPSRDICQRGTSLTIQCQVDSQVTMMFWYRQQPGQSLTLIATANQGSEATYESGFVIDKFPISRPNLTFSTLTVSNMSPEDSSIYLCSVTDRVSEAFFGQGTRLTVV.

J is TRBJ2-1 and V is TRBV7-2; the D gene is possibly TRBD1 (5 bases). The CDR3 loop spans 14 amino acids. CDR1 and CDR2 (germline): SGHTA, FQGNSA. The ends were cut back, 3 bases at V and 8 bases at J, with 14 bases in the middle. This CDR3 reads CASSFTRVVDEQFF. The CDR3 DNA reads TGTGCCAGCAGCTTCACCAGGGTAGTAGATGAGCAGTTCTTC.

The chain has TRBV19 and TRBJ2-1, with TRBD1 matching over 9 bases. J was trimmed by 6 bases and V by 11 bases; bases with no gene match: 5. This CDR3 is built from 12 residues. CDR1 and CDR2 from the germline V gene are LNHDA and SQIVND (reference sequence). The CDR3 DNA sequence: TGTGCCGTCCGGGACAGGGTCAATGAGCAGTTCTTC. It translates to CAVRDRVNEQFF.

In this sample, this clone turned up a few times. The chain joins TRBV19 to TRBJ1-1, with 8 bases identical to TRBD1. The germline V gene encodes CDR1 LNHDA and CDR2 SQIVND (reference sequence). CDR3 length equals 14 residues. Unmatched junction bases numbered 3, after V lost 2 bases and J lost 4 bases. The CDR3 sequence is CASSIQGARTEAFF. The CDR3 bases are TGTGCCAGTAGTATACAGGGGGCACGCACTGAAGCTTTCTTT.

The V gene is TRBV3-1 (or the pseudogene TRBV3-2), the J gene TRBJ2-7; 11 bases map to TRBD2. From germline, CDR1 is LGHDT and CDR2 YNNKEL (reference sequence). CDR3 length equals 15 residues. The ends lost 5 bases at V and 7 bases at J; junction bases unmatched: 10. In DNA form, the CDR3 reads TGTGCCAGCAGCTTTAGCGGGGGGGCCGAAGAAGAGCAGTACTTC. Translated, it gives CASSFSGGAEEEQYF.

The chain uses TRBV7-2 and TRBJ2-3, with a possible D match to TRBD1 (6 bases). V was trimmed by 4 bases and J by 2 bases, leaving 10 bases between them. The CDR3 length is 14 residues. CDR1 is SGHTA and CDR2 is FQGNSA in the germline V gene. CDR3 loop: CASSSQGYTDTQYF. Written as DNA, the CDR3 is TGTGCCAGCAGCTCACAGGGATACACAGATACGCAGTATTTT.

As concerns this clone: The sample holds other DNA sequences that translate to the same CDR3. This chain connects TRBV5-4 to TRBJ2-1, with TRBD1 identical over 10 bases. The CDR3 contains 15 residues. Germline CDR1 and CDR2: SGHNT and YYREEE (reference sequence). Unmatched junction bases numbered 2, after V lost 4 bases and J lost 1 base. Here the CDR3 reads CASSRDRGSYNEQFF. CDR3 nucleotides: TGTGCCAGCAGCCGGGACAGGGGATCCTACAATGAGCAGTTCTTC. Drawing the rest from reference TRBV5-4 and TRBJ2-1, the complete variable domain is ETGVTQSPTHLIKTRGQQVTLRCSSQSGHNTVSWYQQALGQGPQFIFQYYREEENGRGNFPPRFSGLQFPNYSSELNVNALELDDSALYLCASSRDRGSYNEQFFGPGTRLTVL.

The chain carries TRBV27 and TRBJ2-3; 11 bases line up with TRBD2. V lost 5 bases, J lost 2 bases, and 6 bases stayed unmatched. CDR1 and CDR2 from the germline V gene are MNHEY and SMNVEV (reference sequence). The CDR3 contains 16 residues. The CDR3 DNA reads TGTGCCAGCAGTCCGGGACTAGCGGAGACCACAGATACGCAGTATTTT. This sequence encodes CASSPGLAETTDTQYF.

The chain combines TRBV6-5 with TRBJ2-7; TRBD1 agrees at 9 bases. The CDR3 covers 13 residues. Germline V gene lookup returns CDR1 MNHEY and CDR2 SVGAGI. V dropped 4 bases and J dropped 5; count of bases not matched to a gene: 3. The CDR3 here is CASSFDRGDEQYF. The CDR3, as DNA: TGTGCCAGCAGTTTTGACAGGGGGGACGAGCAGTACTTC.

The chain is built from TRBV28 and TRBJ1-5, with D hard to call. Trimming pared 10 bases from V and 5 bases from J, leaving 18 bases between. CDR3 length equals 14 residues. Germline assignment: CDR1 MDHEN and CDR2 SYDVKM. CDR3 amino acids: CATPCGFVDQPQHF. The CDR3 DNA sequence: TGTGCCACGCCTTGCGGTTTCGTAGATCAGCCCCAGCATTTT.

This chain uses TRBV29-1 with TRBJ1-2; a weak D match, TRBD1 (5 bases). Germline V lookup: CDR1 SQVTM, CDR2 ANQGSEA. Trimming took off 4 bases at V and 7 bases at J, with 19 bases between the two ends. The length of the CDR3 is 14 residues. The CDR3 region is CSVGPQLGVSGYTF. The CDR3 nucleotides read TGCAGCGTTGGACCACAGCTAGGGGTCTCTGGCTACACCTTC.